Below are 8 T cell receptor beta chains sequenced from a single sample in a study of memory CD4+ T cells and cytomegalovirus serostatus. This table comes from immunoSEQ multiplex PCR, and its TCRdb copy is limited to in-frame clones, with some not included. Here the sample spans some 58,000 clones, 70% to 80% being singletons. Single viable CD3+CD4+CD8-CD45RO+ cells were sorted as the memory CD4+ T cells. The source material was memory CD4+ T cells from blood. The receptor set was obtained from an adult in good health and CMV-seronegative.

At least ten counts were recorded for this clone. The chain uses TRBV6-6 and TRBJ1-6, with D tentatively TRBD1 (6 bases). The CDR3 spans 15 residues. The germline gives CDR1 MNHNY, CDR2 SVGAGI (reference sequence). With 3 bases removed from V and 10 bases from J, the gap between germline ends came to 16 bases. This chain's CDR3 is CASSYIRGQGSPLHF. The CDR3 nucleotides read TGTGCCAGCAGTTATATCAGGGGACAAGGATCACCCCTCCACTTT.

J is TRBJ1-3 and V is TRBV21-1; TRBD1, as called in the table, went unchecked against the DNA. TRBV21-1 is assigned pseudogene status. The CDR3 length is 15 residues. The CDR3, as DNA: TGTGCCAGCACCTGGTGGCAGGGGGCTGGAAACACCATATATTTT. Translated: CASTWWQGAGNTIYF.

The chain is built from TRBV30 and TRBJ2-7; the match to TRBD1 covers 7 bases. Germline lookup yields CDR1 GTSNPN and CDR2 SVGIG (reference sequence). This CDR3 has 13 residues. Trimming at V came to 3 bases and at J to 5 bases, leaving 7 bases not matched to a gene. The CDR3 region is CAWRTGPGDEQYF. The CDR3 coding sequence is TGTGCCTGGAGGACAGGGCCGGGCGACGAGCAGTACTTC.

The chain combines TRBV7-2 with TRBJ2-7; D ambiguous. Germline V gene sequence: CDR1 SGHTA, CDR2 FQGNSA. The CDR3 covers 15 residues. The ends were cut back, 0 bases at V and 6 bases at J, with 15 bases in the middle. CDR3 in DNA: TGTGCCAGCAGCTTAGCCTTGCTATCAGGTTTCGAGCAGTACTTC. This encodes CASSLALLSGFEQYF. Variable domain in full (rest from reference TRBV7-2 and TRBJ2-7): GAGVSQSPSNKVTEKGKDVELRCDPISGHTALYWYRQSLGQGLEFLIYFQGNSAPDKSGLPSDRFSAERTGGSVSTLTIQRTQQEDSAVYLCASSLALLSGFEQYFGPGTRLTVT.

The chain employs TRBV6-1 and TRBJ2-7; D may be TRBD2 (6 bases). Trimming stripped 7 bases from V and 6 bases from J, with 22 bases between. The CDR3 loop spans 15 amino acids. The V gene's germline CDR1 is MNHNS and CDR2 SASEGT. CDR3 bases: TGTGCCAGCAATGACCACGGGGGATCACGTCGCGAGCAGTACTTC. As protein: CASNDHGGSRREQYF.

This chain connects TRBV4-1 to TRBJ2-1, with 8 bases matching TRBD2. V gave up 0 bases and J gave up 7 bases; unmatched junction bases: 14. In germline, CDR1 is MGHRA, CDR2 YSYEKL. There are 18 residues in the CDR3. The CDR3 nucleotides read TGCGCCAGCAGCCAAGAGGGCGGGGGGACTAGTGAGAGGAATGAGCAGTTCTTC. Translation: CASSQEGGGTSERNEQFF.

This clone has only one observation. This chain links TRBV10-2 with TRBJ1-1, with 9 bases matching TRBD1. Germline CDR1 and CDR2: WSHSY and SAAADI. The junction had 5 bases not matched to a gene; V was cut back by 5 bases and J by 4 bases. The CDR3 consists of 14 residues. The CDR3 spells CASSLGTGTTEAFF. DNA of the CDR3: TGCGCCAGCAGTTTGGGGACAGGGACCACTGAAGCTTTCTTT.

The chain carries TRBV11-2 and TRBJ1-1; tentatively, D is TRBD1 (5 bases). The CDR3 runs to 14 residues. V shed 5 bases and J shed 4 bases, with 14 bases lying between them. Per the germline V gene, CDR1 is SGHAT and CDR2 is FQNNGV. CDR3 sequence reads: CASSTGTRGTEAFF. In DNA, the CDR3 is TGTGCCAGCAGCACCGGGACTCGGGGCACTGAAGCTTTCTTT. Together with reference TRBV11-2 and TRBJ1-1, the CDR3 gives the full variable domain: EAGVAQSPRYKIIEKRQSVAFWCNPISGHATLYWYQQILGQGPKLLIQFQNNGVVDDSQLPKDRFSAERLKGVDSTLKIQPAKLEDSAVYLCASSTGTRGTEAFFGQGTRLTVV.